The 15 T cell receptor beta chains below were found in one sample sequenced in a study of T cell responses to AZD1222 COVID-19 vaccine (dated by TCRdb to about 2021). Library method: the immunoSEQ multiplex PCR assay. Imported from immuneACCESS, the table was reduced by TCRdb to in-frame sequences with V and J called. These copies leave out some clones; in studies compared against another copy, an unresolved V gene accounts for under half, and the cause of the remainder is not known. A total of around 130,000 clones appear in this sample, about 89% of them only once. The ten largest clones add up to 5% to 6.5% of the sample. The time point label for this specimen denotes: baseline before first vaccination. Here the sequenced sample was peripheral blood, taken on day 0 of AZD1222 vaccination. The receptors were sampled from an adult in good health.

The gene calls are TRBV6-1 and TRBJ2-3; the D is unclear. The CDR3 runs to 13 residues. The germline V gene encodes CDR1 MNHNS and CDR2 SASEGT. Deletions cut 1 base from V and 4 bases from J, with 6 bases between. The CDR3 DNA reads TGTGCCAGCAGTGAAGTCCCATCAGATACGCAGTATTTT. Translation: CASSEVPSDTQYF.

The chain recombines TRBV5-6 with TRBJ1-2; D is uncertain. Germline V gene lookup returns CDR1 SGHDT and CDR2 YYEEEE. The CDR3 extends over 12 amino acids. V lost 1 base to trimming and J lost 8 bases, with 9 bases between them. In DNA, the CDR3 is TGTGCCAGCAGCTTGAGGCAGCCGGGCTACACCTTC. Translating gives CASSLRQPGYTF.

The rearrangement joins TRBV30 to TRBJ1-6; D is unresolved. CDR1 and CDR2 (germline): GTSNPN, SVGIG (reference sequence). The CDR3 totals 17 residues. Trimming removed 5 bases from V and 0 bases from J, with 17 bases in between. The CDR3 DNA follows: TGTGCCTGGGACATCCAGCGGACGAGCTCCTATAATTCACCCCTCCACTTT. Its protein product is CAWDIQRTSSYNSPLHF.

The chain couples TRBV9 to TRBJ2-5; the D is unclear. The length of the CDR3 is 15 residues. V was shortened by 4 bases and J by 2 bases, with 15 bases between the two germline ends. Germline V gives CDR1 SGDLS, CDR2 YYNGEE. As DNA, the CDR3 is TGTGCCAGCAGCCCCTTAGCTAGGGTGCAAGAGACCCAGTACTTC. Its translation: CASSPLARVQETQYF.

This chain uses TRBV5-4 with TRBJ1-3; possibly TRBD1 for D (5 bases). This CDR3 comprises 16 residues. Germline V gene lookup returns CDR1 SGHNT and CDR2 YYREEE (reference sequence). Trimming pared 4 bases from V and 3 bases from J, leaving 17 bases between. The CDR3 loop reads CASSPARGSGGNTIYF. In nucleotides, the CDR3 is TGTGCCAGCAGCCCGGCAAGGGGAAGCGGTGGAAACACCATATATTTT.

V gene TRBV30 combines with J gene TRBJ2-7; D remains unclear. CDR3 length: 12 amino acids. Trimming cost V 5 bases and J 3 bases, with 11 bases left between them. Germline assignment: CDR1 GTSNPN and CDR2 SVGIG (reference sequence). CDR3 in DNA: TGTGCCTGGTCGAGAAGTCTCTACGAGCAGTACTTC. Protein: CAWSRSLYEQYF.

This chain links TRBV25-1 with TRBJ1-6; 9 bases fit TRBD1. Germline-derived CDR1 and CDR2 are MGHDK and SYGVNS. This CDR3 contains 15 residues. After removal of 6 bases from V and 2 bases from J, the junction contained 2 bases not matched to a gene. CDR3 region: CASSTGGAYNSPLHF. The CDR3 bases are TGTGCCAGCAGCACAGGGGGCGCCTATAATTCACCCCTCCACTTT.

J is TRBJ2-7 and V is TRBV29-1; D might be TRBD1 (6 bases). CDR1 is SQVTM, CDR2 ANQGSEA, per germline. The CDR3 contains 15 residues. V gave up 6 bases and J gave up 6 bases, with 24 bases separating them. Here the CDR3 reads CSVLRGVGGYGEQYF. The CDR3 DNA reads TGCAGCGTCCTAAGAGGCGTTGGGGGCTACGGCGAGCAGTACTTC.

The gene calls are TRBV5-8 and TRBJ1-1; D unresolved. Germline loops: CDR1 SGHTS, CDR2 YDEGEE. CDR3 length: 15 residues. With 2 bases removed from V and 1 base from J, the gap between germline ends came to 12 bases. CDR3 sequence (DNA): TGTGCCAGCAGCTTAGAAACGGGTAAGAACACTGAAGCTTTCTTT. Protein product: CASSLETGKNTEAFF.

This clone has a single count. The gene calls are TRBV27 and TRBJ1-5, with no clear D. Germline V lookup: CDR1 MNHEY, CDR2 SMNVEV (reference sequence). The germline V and J ends were trimmed by 3 bases and 0 bases, with 9 bases remaining between them. This CDR3 is built from 15 residues. The CDR3 region has the DNA TGTGCCAGCAGTTTGCACACTAATAGCAATCAGCCCCAGCATTTT. It is translated as CASSLHTNSNQPQHF.

This chain links TRBV6-5 with TRBJ1-1; D is perhaps TRBD1 (6 bases). Germline loops: CDR1 MNHEY, CDR2 SVGAGI. V was shortened by 7 bases and J by 0 bases, with 12 bases between the two germline ends. This CDR3 region has 14 residues. DNA for the CDR3: TGTGCCAGCACGCGCGAGGGGGTGAACACTGAAGCTTTCTTT. Its translation is CASTREGVNTEAFF.

V is TRBV9 and J is TRBJ1-1; TRBD1 might be the D (6 bases). The CDR3 covers 13 residues. V was shortened by 3 bases and J by 8 bases, with 14 bases between the two germline ends. Germline lookup yields CDR1 SGDLS and CDR2 YYNGEE. The chain's CDR3 is CASSATGYREAFF. The CDR3 DNA follows: TGTGCCAGCAGCGCTACAGGGTATCGGGAAGCTTTCTTT.

V gene TRBV6-6 combines with J gene TRBJ1-2, with a weak D call TRBD1 (5 bases). Trimming stripped 4 bases from V and 7 bases from J, with 16 bases between. This CDR3 comprises 14 residues. Germline V gene sequence: CDR1 MNHNY, CDR2 SVGAGI (reference sequence). The CDR3 is CASSFLRAGIGYTF. The CDR3 DNA follows: TGTGCCAGCAGTTTCCTCAGGGCAGGAATTGGCTACACCTTC.

CDR3 loop: CSVARGQETQYF. For the CDR3, the DNA is TGCAGCGTTGCCAGGGGGCAAGAGACCCAGTACTTC. V and J are TRBV29-1 and TRBJ2-5; 7 bases are a match to TRBD1. V lost 4 bases, J lost 2 bases, and 1 base stayed unmatched. CDR1 and CDR2 (germline): SQVTM, ANQGSEA. This CDR3 is built from 12 residues.

The genes are TRBV5-8 and TRBJ1-1, with 7 bases matching TRBD1. Per the germline V gene, CDR1 is SGHTS and CDR2 is YDEGEE. With V trimmed by 6 bases and J by 4 bases, 9 bases remained unmatched. This CDR3 spans 14 amino acids. The CDR3 spells CASTLPDRPTEAFF. In nucleotides, the CDR3 is TGTGCCAGCACCCTGCCGGACAGGCCCACTGAAGCTTTCTTT.